One sample yielded the 30 T cell receptor beta chains listed below, sequenced in a study of blood T cell repertoires in COVID-19. Clones were read by immunoSEQ multiplex PCR, and TCRdb kept only the in-frame ones, dropping some. The table has 45,000 to 50,000 clones, 83% seen once. Material: peripheral blood. Source of these receptors: an older man in a cohort sampled during active COVID-19.

The sample holds a few counts of this clone. The chain is built from TRBV6-5 and TRBJ2-1, with D possibly matching TRBD1 (5 bases). The CDR3 has 13 residues. V was trimmed by 7 bases and J by 3 bases, leaving 10 bases between them. The germline CDR1 and CDR2 sequences are MNHEY and SVGAGI. Here the CDR3 DNA reads TGTGCCAGCATGAGTCAGGGCTACAATGAGCAGTTCTTC. This translates into CASMSQGYNEQFF.

This rearrangement joins TRBV6-2 or TRBV6-3 to TRBJ2-6; no clear D gene. The CDR3 totals 15 residues. Between the trimmed V and J ends, which lost 2 bases and 2 bases, there was a span of 7 bases. Germline CDR1 reads MNHEY; CDR2 reads SVGEGT. The CDR3, as DNA: TGTGCCAGCAGTTACACTGTGGCTGGGGCCAACGTCCTGACTTTC. The encoded protein is CASSYTVAGANVLTF.

V is TRBV27 and J is TRBJ2-2, with TRBD2 matching 8 bases. Germline V gene lookup returns CDR1 MNHEY and CDR2 SMNVEV (reference sequence). The V gene end was trimmed by 4 bases and the J gene end by 4 bases; junction bases not matched to a gene: 8. The CDR3 covers 16 residues. This chain's CDR3 is CASSSYGRAGTGELFF. In nucleotides, the CDR3 is TGTGCCAGCAGTTCATACGGGAGGGCCGGCACCGGGGAGCTGTTTTTT.

V and J are TRBV18 and TRBJ2-4, with 10 bases fitting TRBD1. This CDR3 has 17 residues. The ends lost 1 base at V and 1 base at J; junction bases unmatched: 4. Germline lookup yields CDR1 KGHSH and CDR2 LQKENI. CDR3 amino acids: CASSPLMGQGAKNIQYF. The CDR3 DNA is TGTGCCAGCTCACCACTTATGGGACAGGGGGCCAAAAACATTCAGTACTTC.

V usage is TRBV9 and J usage is TRBJ2-2, with 8 bases fitting TRBD1. The CDR3 runs 14 residues. V lost 5 bases and J lost 1; bases outside the gene matches: 1. Germline CDR1 SGDLS, CDR2 YYNGEE. The CDR3 DNA follows: TGTGCCAGCAGGGGACAGGTGAACACCGGGGAGCTGTTTTTT. The encoded protein is CASRGQVNTGELFF.

The rearrangement links TRBV4-1 to TRBJ2-6; 7 bases agree with TRBD1. Germline V CDR1 and CDR2: MGHRA, YSYEKL. Germline trimming cut 4 bases from V and 0 bases from J; bases unmatched to any gene: 12. This CDR3 is built from 19 residues. CDR3 DNA: TGCGCCAGCAGCCCGTCCCGGGACAGTTTTAGCTCTGGGGCCAACGTCCTGACTTTC. This sequence encodes CASSPSRDSFSSGANVLTF.

This clone was detected once. V and J are TRBV3-1 (or the pseudogene TRBV3-2) and TRBJ1-1; D is ambiguous. With 1 base removed from V and 0 bases from J, the gap between germline ends came to 6 bases. This CDR3 is built from 14 residues. Looked up from germline, CDR1 is LGHDT and CDR2 is YNNKEL (reference sequence). CDR3 in DNA: TGTGCCAGCAGCCAAGTATATGTGAACACTGAAGCTTTCTTT. Amino acid sequence: CASSQVYVNTEAFF.

V gene TRBV29-1 combines with J gene TRBJ2-3; perhaps TRBD2 as D (7 bases). Germline CDR1 is SQVTM and CDR2 is ANQGSEA. The germline V and J ends were trimmed by 3 bases and 2 bases, with 15 bases remaining between them. The CDR3 contains 15 residues. CDR3 protein: CSVDSGGADTDTQYF. Here the CDR3 DNA reads TGCAGCGTTGACTCTGGGGGGGCTGACACAGATACGCAGTATTTT.

This chain links TRBV5-6 with TRBJ2-1, with 7 nucleotides matching TRBD2. The V gene's germline CDR1 is SGHDT and CDR2 YYEEEE. V was clipped by 5 bases and J by 1 base; unmatched bases: 12. CDR3 length equals 17 residues. CDR3 nucleotide sequence: TGTGCCAGCAGGCCAGCCCTCGGGACTAAATCCTACAATGAGCAGTTCTTC. Encoded protein: CASRPALGTKSYNEQFF.

This chain connects TRBV5-8 to TRBJ1-2; D is unclear. Trimming removed 2 bases from V and 4 bases from J, with 12 bases in between. Germline V gives CDR1 SGHTS, CDR2 YDEGEE. The CDR3 spans 14 residues. CDR3 nucleotide sequence: TGTGCCAGCAGCTTCTTGGCAGACATCTATGGCTACACCTTC. It encodes CASSFLADIYGYTF. The full variable domain, completed using reference TRBV5-8 and TRBJ1-2, is EAGVTQSPTHLIKTRGQQATLRCSPISGHTSVYWYQQALGLGLQFLLWYDEGEERNRGNFPPRFSGRQFPNYSSELNVNALELEDSALYLCASSFLADIYGYTFGSGTRLTVV.

The gene calls are TRBV4-3 and TRBJ2-7; 10 bases fit TRBD2. Germline values: CDR1 LGHNA, CDR2 YSLEER. CDR3 size: 16 residues. J lost 6 bases, V lost 1 base, and 9 bases had no gene match. CDR3: CASSQVPGLALGEQYF. Here the CDR3 DNA reads TGCGCCAGCAGCCAAGTCCCGGGACTAGCGTTGGGCGAGCAGTACTTC.

This clone has more than one count but fewer than ten. J is TRBJ1-3 and V is TRBV5-4; D remains ambiguous. The CDR3 is 15 residues long. V was clipped by 3 bases and J by 0 bases, with 10 bases between them. Germline-derived CDR1 and CDR2 are SGHNT and YYREEE (reference sequence). The CDR3 protein is CASSSGPSSGNTIYF. The CDR3 DNA reads as TGTGCCAGCAGCTCCGGTCCTAGCTCTGGAAACACCATATATTTT.

V gene TRBV19 combines with J gene TRBJ1-2; 8 positions match TRBD1. CDR3 length: 13 amino acids. The J segment lost 5 bases and the V segment lost 5 bases, leaving 4 bases of the junction unmatched. Germline CDR1 and CDR2: LNHDA and SQIVND (reference sequence). The CDR3 sequence is CASSVDRGYGYTF. CDR3 sequence (DNA): TGTGCCAGTAGTGTCGACAGGGGATATGGCTACACCTTC.

The V and J genes are TRBV4-2 and TRBJ2-5; no clear D. Trimming removed 2 bases from V and 1 base from J, with 11 bases in between. The CDR3 totals 15 residues. Germline CDR1 LGHNA, CDR2 YNFKEQ. The CDR3 protein is CASSQLQSGQETQYF. The CDR3 nucleotides read TGTGCCAGCAGCCAACTTCAGTCGGGCCAAGAGACCCAGTACTTC.

The rearrangement joins TRBV5-1 to TRBJ1-3; TRBD1 matches at 8 bases. After removal of 0 bases from V and 3 bases from J, the junction contained 8 bases not matched to a gene. Germline V gene sequence: CDR1 SGHRS, CDR2 YFSETQ. The CDR3 is made up of 17 amino acids. This chain's CDR3 is CASSLGPAGGGGNTIYF. The CDR3 bases are TGCGCCAGCAGCTTGGGCCCGGCAGGGGGCGGTGGAAACACCATATATTTT.

The chain links TRBV5-5 to TRBJ2-7, with D possibly TRBD2 on 5 matching bases. Per the germline V gene, CDR1 is SGHKS and CDR2 is YYEKEE (reference sequence). This CDR3 comprises 14 residues. V lost 2 bases to trimming and J lost 2 bases, with 11 bases between them. For the CDR3, the DNA is TGTGCCAGCAGCTTTGTCGGAGGTCCCTACGAGCAGTACTTC. Protein product: CASSFVGGPYEQYF.

This chain connects TRBV2 to TRBJ2-3, with D perhaps TRBD2 (6 bases). V was cut by 3 bases and J by 6 bases, with 10 bases left in between. This CDR3 has 13 residues. Germline lookup yields CDR1 SNHLY and CDR2 FYNNEI. The CDR3 DNA sequence: TGTGCCAGCAGTGACCCCGCGGGGGATACGCAGTATTTT. Amino acids: CASSDPAGDTQYF.

The genes are TRBV5-5 and TRBJ2-1; D is possibly TRBD2 (6 bases). V lost 4 bases to trimming and J lost 3 bases, with 11 bases between them. The CDR3 runs to 14 residues. Germline V CDR1 and CDR2: SGHKS, YYEKEE (reference sequence). CDR3 bases: TGTGCCAGCAGCCCGGGACTGAACTACAATGAGCAGTTCTTC. The encoded protein is CASSPGLNYNEQFF. Combining the CDR3 with reference TRBV5-5 and TRBJ2-1 gives the whole variable domain DAGVTQSPTHLIKTRGQQVTLRCSPISGHKSVSWYQQVLGQGPQFIFQYYEKEERGRGNFPDRFSARQFPNYSSELNVNALLLGDSALYLCASSPGLNYNEQFFGPGTRLTVL.

This clone appeared once. The rearrangement links TRBV5-5 to TRBJ2-3; tentatively, D is TRBD2 (5 bases). Germline CDR1 is SGHKS and CDR2 is YYEKEE (reference sequence). The CDR3 sequence is 16 residues long. The V gene lost 0 bases and the J gene lost 7 bases, with 18 bases spanning the gap. The CDR3 DNA reads TGTGCCAGCAGCTTGGCCTTAGCGCTAGGGTCTAATACGCAGTATTTT. Translated, it gives CASSLALALGSNTQYF.

The V gene is TRBV10-3, the J gene TRBJ1-4; TRBD1 matches 9 bases. Trimming removed 5 bases from V and 6 bases from J; junction bases left unmatched: 4. Germline CDR1 and CDR2: ENHRY and SYGVKD. The CDR3 totals 14 residues. The CDR3 loop is CAISPGQGDEKLFF. In DNA, the CDR3 is TGTGCCATCAGTCCGGGACAGGGAGATGAAAAACTGTTTTTT.

V and J are TRBV28 and TRBJ1-6; TRBD1 matches at 8 bases. CDR1 MDHEN and CDR2 SYDVKM come from the germline V gene. The V and J ends lost 8 bases and 7 bases, in that order; junction bases with no gene match: 10. The CDR3 is made up of 15 amino acids. CDR3 nucleotide sequence: TGTGCCAGCGGTGGCCAGGGGGCGCGGAATTCACCCCTCCACTTT. Protein: CASGGQGARNSPLHF.

V gene TRBV5-1 combines with J gene TRBJ2-2; tentatively, D is TRBD1 (6 bases). Germline CDR1 reads SGHRS; CDR2 reads YFSETQ. Trimming pared 6 bases from V and 0 bases from J, leaving 12 bases between. This CDR3 has 15 amino acids. In nucleotides, the CDR3 is TGCGCCAGCACCTCGGACAGTGCGAACACCGGGGAGCTGTTTTTT. It specifies CASTSDSANTGELFF.

The chain combines TRBV9 with TRBJ1-1, with D unresolved. The CDR3 has 14 residues. V lost 0 bases and J lost 6, with 12 bases in between. Germline CDR1 is SGDLS and CDR2 is YYNGEE. CDR3 protein: CASSVDPIESEAFF. CDR3 coding DNA: TGTGCCAGCAGCGTAGACCCCATAGAGTCTGAAGCTTTCTTT.

The chain couples TRBV10-1 to TRBJ2-3; D not certain. V lost 2 bases and J lost 4, with 7 bases in between. This CDR3 is built from 13 residues. Germline V lookup: CDR1 WNHNN, CDR2 SYGVQD (reference sequence). CDR3 in amino acids: CASSETMADTQYF. CDR3 bases: TGCGCCAGCAGTGAGACAATGGCAGATACGCAGTATTTT.

This clone appeared once. As DNA, the CDR3 is TGTGCCAGCAGCTTAGGAGGGACAAGGGGGCGAGCTTTCTTT. Encoded protein: CASSLGGTRGRAFF. This chain connects TRBV7-2 to TRBJ1-1, with 7 positions matching TRBD1. CDR1 is SGHTA, CDR2 FQGNSA, per germline. The CDR3 spans 14 residues. The ends lost 1 base at V and 10 bases at J; junction bases unmatched: 9.

This chain uses TRBV4-1 with TRBJ1-3, with unresolved D. This CDR3 contains 15 residues. The V end lost 0 bases, the J end lost 3 bases, and 9 bases lay between the germline ends. The V gene's germline CDR1 is MGHRA and CDR2 YSYEKL. The CDR3 bases are TGCGCCAGCAGCCAAGATAGGAGGGTTGGAAACACCATATATTTT. It codes for CASSQDRRVGNTIYF.

The V and J genes are TRBV5-1 and TRBJ1-3; 8 nucleotides line up with TRBD1. V was pared by 4 bases and J by 0 bases, with 6 bases of the junction left unmatched. CDR1 SGHRS and CDR2 YFSETQ come from the germline V gene. The CDR3 contains 16 residues. CDR3 in DNA: TGCGCCAGCAGCCCCAAAACAGGGGGCTCTGGAAACACCATATATTTT. Residues: CASSPKTGGSGNTIYF.

The chain joins TRBV4-1 to TRBJ2-3, with a weak D call TRBD2 (6 bases). CDR1 is MGHRA, CDR2 YSYEKL, per germline. CDR3 length equals 18 residues. Trimming removed 1 base from V and 0 bases from J, with 17 bases in between. The CDR3 nucleotides read TGCGCCAGCAGCCAAGGACCGCCGGGACTTCCTAGCACAGATACGCAGTATTTT. Translation gives CASSQGPPGLPSTDTQYF.

This rearrangement joins TRBV3-1 (or the pseudogene TRBV3-2) to TRBJ1-2, with D possibly TRBD1 on 5 matching bases. The germline V gene encodes CDR1 LGHDT and CDR2 YNNKEL (reference sequence). The CDR3 extends over 15 amino acids. Trimming took off 0 bases at V and 2 bases at J, with 10 bases between the two ends. The CDR3 spells CASSQDGGRNYGYTF. CDR3 DNA: TGTGCCAGCAGCCAAGACGGGGGACGGAACTATGGCTACACCTTC.

The chain employs TRBV7-9 and TRBJ2-3; TRBD1 matches at 9 bases. Germline loops: CDR1 SEHNR, CDR2 FQNEAQ (reference sequence). The CDR3 covers 15 residues. V was clipped by 5 bases and J by 6 bases; unmatched bases: 9. The CDR3, as DNA: TGTGCCAGCAGCCCCCATCGACAGGGGGAGGATACGCAGTATTTT. Translating gives CASSPHRQGEDTQYF.